This T cell receptor (beta chain) was sequenced during a study of regulatory T cells in long-lasting Graves disease. The sample's time point: newly diagnosed GD, antithyroid drugs for less than 3 months. Researchers made the TCR library from RNA that was extracted from PBMCs. To make TCR beta libraries, researchers used iRepertoire HTBI primers and Arm-PCR of CDR3 regions. TCRdb ran MiXCR on the multiplex PCR reads and lists one entry per CDR3 protein. Among roughly 440,000 distinct CDR3 sequences, about a sixth were seen once, and the ten largest hold 20% to 25%. This same sample was also taken into another study, of T cells in Graves' hyperthyroidism and ophthalmopathy.

The source is a woman under 30 with Graves disease. Sample: peripheral blood mononuclear cells (PBMCs), taken at new diagnosis, from a patient treated with antithyroid drugs.

CDR3 loop: CAWSQDRELGYTF. The CDR3 DNA is TGTGCCTGGAGTCAAGACCGGGAACTGGGCTACACCTTC. The gene calls are TRBV30 and TRBJ1-2; D unresolved. CDR3 length equals 13 residues. Between the trimmed V and J ends, which lost 2 bases and 8 bases, there was a span of 15 bases. Germline V gene sequence: CDR1 GTSNPN, CDR2 SVGIG (reference sequence).